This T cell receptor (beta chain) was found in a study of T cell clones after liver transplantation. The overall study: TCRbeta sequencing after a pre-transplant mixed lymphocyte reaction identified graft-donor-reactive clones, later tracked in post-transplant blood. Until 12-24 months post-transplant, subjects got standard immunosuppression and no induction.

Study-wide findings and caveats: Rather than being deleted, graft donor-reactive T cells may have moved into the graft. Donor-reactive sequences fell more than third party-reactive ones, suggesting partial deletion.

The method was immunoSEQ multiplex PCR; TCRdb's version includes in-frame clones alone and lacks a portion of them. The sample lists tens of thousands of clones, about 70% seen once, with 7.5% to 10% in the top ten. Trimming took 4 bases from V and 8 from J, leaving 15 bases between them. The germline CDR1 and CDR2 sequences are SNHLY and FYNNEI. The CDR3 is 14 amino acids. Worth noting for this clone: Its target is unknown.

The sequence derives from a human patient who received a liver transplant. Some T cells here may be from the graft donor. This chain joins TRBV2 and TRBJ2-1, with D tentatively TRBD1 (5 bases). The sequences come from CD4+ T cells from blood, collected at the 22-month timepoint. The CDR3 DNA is TGTGCCAGCAGTGTCGAGACAGAGGTCGATGAGCAGTTCTTC. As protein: CASSVETEVDEQFF.